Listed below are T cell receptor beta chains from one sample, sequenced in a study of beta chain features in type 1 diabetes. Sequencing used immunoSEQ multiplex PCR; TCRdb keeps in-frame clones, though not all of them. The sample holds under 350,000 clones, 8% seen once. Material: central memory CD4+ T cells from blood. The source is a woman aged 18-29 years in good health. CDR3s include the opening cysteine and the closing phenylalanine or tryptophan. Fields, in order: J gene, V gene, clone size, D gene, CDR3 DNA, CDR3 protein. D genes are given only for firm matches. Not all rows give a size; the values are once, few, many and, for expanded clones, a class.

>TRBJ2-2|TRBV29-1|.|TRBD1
TGCAGCGCCCGGGACAGGGATGAGCTGTTTTTT
CSARDRDELFF
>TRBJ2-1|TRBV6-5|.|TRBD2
TGTGCCAGCAGTTACGCTTCGGGAGGGAGTGAGCAGTTCTTC
CASSYASGGSEQFF
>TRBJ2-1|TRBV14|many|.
TGTGCCAGCAGCCAATTACGACAGGCCTACAATGAGCAGTTCTTC
CASSQLRQAYNEQFF
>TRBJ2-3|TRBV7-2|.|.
TGTGCCAGCAGCTTGGGACCATTAACAGATACGCAGTATTTT
CASSLGPLTDTQYF
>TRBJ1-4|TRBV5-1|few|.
TGCGCCAGCAGCTTCCAGGGTGTACGGGAAAAACTGTTTTTT
CASSFQGVREKLFF
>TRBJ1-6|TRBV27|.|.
TGTGCCAGCAGTTTATCTAGCTCCTATAATTCACCCCTCCACTTT
CASSLSSSYNSPLHF
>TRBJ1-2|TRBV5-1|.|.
TGCGCCAGCAGCTTGGGTGCTAACTATGGCTACACCTTC
CASSLGANYGYTF
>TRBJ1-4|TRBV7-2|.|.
TGTGCCAGCGGCGAGGCTAATGAAAAACTGTTTTTT
CASGEANEKLFF
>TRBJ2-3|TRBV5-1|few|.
TGCGCCAGCAGCTTGGGTGGACGCACAGATACGCAGTATTTT
CASSLGGRTDTQYF
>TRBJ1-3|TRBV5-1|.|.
TGCGCCAGCAGCGTCGAGGGATCTGGAAACACCATATATTTT
CASSVEGSGNTIYF
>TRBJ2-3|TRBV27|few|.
TGTGCCAGCTATACTTACGGACAACCCACAGATACGCAGTATTTT
CASYTYGQPTDTQYF
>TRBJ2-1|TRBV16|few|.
TGTGCCAGCAGCCATATCCGGGAGAGGGACAATGAGCAGTTCTTC
CASSHIRERDNEQFF
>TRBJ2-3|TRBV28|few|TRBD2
TGTGCCAGCAGTTCCCACCCGACTAGCGGGGACACAGATACGCAGTATTTT
CASSSHPTSGDTDTQYF
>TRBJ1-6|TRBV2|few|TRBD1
TGTGCCAGCAGTAAAAAGGGACAGGGCAATTCACCCCTCCACTTT
CASSKKGQGNSPLHF
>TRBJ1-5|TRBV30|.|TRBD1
TGTGCTGCGGCCCAGGGGGTCAATCAGCCCCAGCATTTT
CAAAQGVNQPQHF
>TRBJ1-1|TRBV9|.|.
TGTGCCAGCAGCGCAAACACGAACACTGAAGCTTTCTTT
CASSANTNTEAFF
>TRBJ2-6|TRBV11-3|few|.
TGTGCCAGCAGGAATGAGGAAGCTGGGGCCAACGTCCTGACTTTC
CASRNEEAGANVLTF
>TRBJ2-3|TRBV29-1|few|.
TGCAGCGTTGATTCGTACGGGACTAGCACAGATACGCAGTATTTT
CSVDSYGTSTDTQYF
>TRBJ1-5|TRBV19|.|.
TGTGCCAGTAGTATGGTCGGGGATCAGCCCCAGCATTTT
CASSMVGDQPQHF
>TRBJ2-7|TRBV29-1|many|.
TGCAGCGTTGAAGAAACTAGACAGTCCTACGAGCAGTACTTC
CSVEETRQSYEQYF
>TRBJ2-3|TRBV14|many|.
TGTGCCAGCAGCCTAGGCGCGGCAGATACGCAGTATTTT
CASSLGAADTQYF
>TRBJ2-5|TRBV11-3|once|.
TGTGCCAGCAGCCCGTTTGAGGGCCTACAGACCCAGTACTTC
CASSPFEGLQTQYF
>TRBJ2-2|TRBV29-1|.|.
TGCAGCGTTGTGGAGACCGGGGAGCTGTTTTTT
CSVVETGELFF
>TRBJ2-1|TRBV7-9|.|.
TGTGCCAGCAGCTTAGATTCGGACAATGAGCAGTTCTTC
CASSLDSDNEQFF
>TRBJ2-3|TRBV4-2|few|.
TGTGCCAGCAGCCAGGGTGTCACAGATACGCAGTATTTT
CASSQGVTDTQYF
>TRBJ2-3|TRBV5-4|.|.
TGTGCCAGCAGCTTCAGCGGCACAGATACGCAGTATTTT
CASSFSGTDTQYF
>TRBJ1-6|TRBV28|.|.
TGTGCCAGCAGTTTACGTAGGGGGGCCGGGTCACCCCTCCACTTT
CASSLRRGAGSPLHF
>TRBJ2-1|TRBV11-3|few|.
TGTGCCAGCAGCTTAGCGGGACACTACAATGAGCAGTTCTTC
CASSLAGHYNEQFF
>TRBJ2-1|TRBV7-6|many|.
TGTGCCAGCAGCTTAGAGGCGGGGAACAATGAGCAGTTCTTC
CASSLEAGNNEQFF